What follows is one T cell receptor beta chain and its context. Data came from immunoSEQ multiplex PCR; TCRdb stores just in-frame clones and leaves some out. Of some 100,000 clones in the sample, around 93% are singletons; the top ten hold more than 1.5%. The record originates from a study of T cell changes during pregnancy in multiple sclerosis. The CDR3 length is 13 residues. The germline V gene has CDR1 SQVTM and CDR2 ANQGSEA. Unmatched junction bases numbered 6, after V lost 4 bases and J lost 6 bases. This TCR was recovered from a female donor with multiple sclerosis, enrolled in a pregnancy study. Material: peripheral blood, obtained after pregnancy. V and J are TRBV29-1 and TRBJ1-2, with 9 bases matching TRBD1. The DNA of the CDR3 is TGCAGCGTTGGGCTACAGGGGGCGCATGGCTACACCTTC. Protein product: CSVGLQGAHGYTF. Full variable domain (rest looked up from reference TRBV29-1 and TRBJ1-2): SAVISQKPSRDICQRGTSLTIQCQVDSQVTMMFWYRQQPGQSLTLIATANQGSEATYESGFVIDKFPISRPNLTFSTLTVSNMSPEDSSIYLCSVGLQGAHGYTFGSGTRLTVV.